This T cell receptor (beta chain) is from a study of OX40 agonist ivuxolimab in advanced cancers. The wider study: Patients received intravenous ivuxolimab every 2 weeks at 0.01 to 10 mg/kg. Patients receiving dose escalation had hepatocellular carcinoma, melanoma, renal cell or head and neck cancer.

Germline CDR1 is SGHVS and CDR2 is FNYEAQ. V lost 4 bases and J lost 4; bases outside the gene matches: 4. CDR3 length equals 14 residues. Using immunoSEQ multiplex PCR, the repertoire was profiled, and TCRdb retains in-frame clones only, with some absent. The repertoire holds around 46,000 clones, with more than 70% as singletons. This receptor was taken from an adult with an advanced solid tumor such as melanoma, head and neck, liver or kidney cancer. Sequenced material: CD4+ or CD8+ T cells sorted from blood, taken in a trial of the OX40 agonist ivuxolimab. The V call is TRBV7-6, the J call TRBJ1-1; 9 nucleotides agree with TRBD1. For the CDR3, the DNA is TGTGCCAGCAGCTCGACAGGGGGAGGCACTGAAGCTTTCTTT. Amino acid sequence: CASSSTGGGTEAFF.